The present T cell receptor (beta chain) was sequenced within a study of blood T cells in healthy people across ages. Study observations and caveats: Naive T cell percentage and TCR beta diversity correlated strongly.

A sample-barcoded 5' primer and a J-beta primer mix were used in a second PCR of roughly 7 to 12 cycles. One entry per CDR3 protein, called by TCRdb with MiXCR from the 5' RACE reads. The repertoire holds 1.5 million to 2 million distinct CDR3 sequences, with about 31% as singletons. Trimming stripped 1 base from V and 4 bases from J, with 8 bases between. Germline values: CDR1 SEHNR, CDR2 FQNEAQ (reference sequence). The CDR3 totals 13 residues. This clonotype was found many times. Its target is unknown. The sequencing sample was made of blood. This rearrangement joins TRBV7-9 to TRBJ2-7, with D unresolved. This clonotype was obtained from a woman aged 25 to 45 in good health. CDR3 region: CASSLDGRYEQYF. The DNA of the CDR3 is TGTGCCAGCAGCTTAGATGGCCGGTACGAGCAGTACTTC.